This passage covers 7 T cell receptor beta chains from one sample sequenced in a study of shared clonotypes between healthy human individuals. Here immunoSEQ multiplex PCR was the method, and the copy in TCRdb shows in-frame clones only, minus some. The sample has around 500,000 clones; around 79% are singletons. The source material was PBMCs. The receptors stem from a woman between 40 and 50 years old in good health. Some clones in this sample may be carry-over from other donors' samples.

The J gene is TRBJ2-5, the V gene TRBV19, with TRBD2 matching over 8 bases. Germline values: CDR1 LNHDA, CDR2 SQIVND (reference sequence). The junction had 13 bases not matched to a gene; V was cut back by 7 bases and J by 3 bases. The CDR3 runs to 16 residues. CDR3 nucleotides: TGTGCCAGTACCCCCGGCGTTAGCGGGATAAAAGAGACCCAGTACTTC. Amino acid sequence: CASTPGVSGIKETQYF.

The chain recombines TRBV10-2 with TRBJ2-7; either TRBD1 or TRBD2 may fit D (5 bases each). The CDR3 has 13 residues. Trimming took 6 bases from V and 1 from J, leaving 10 bases between them. Germline V gene sequence: CDR1 WSHSY, CDR2 SAAADI. CDR3 sequence reads: CASSRQRSYEQYF. Written as DNA, the CDR3 is TGCGCCAGCAGCCGACAGCGGTCCTACGAGCAGTACTTC.

This rearrangement joins TRBV7-8 to TRBJ2-5; D not resolved. Germline CDR1 is SGHVS and CDR2 is FQNEAQ. The length of the CDR3 is 15 residues. Trimming removed 1 base from V and 3 bases from J, with 12 bases in between. CDR3 loop: CASSLGGRKEETQYF. The CDR3 region has the DNA TGTGCCAGCAGCTTAGGAGGACGGAAAGAAGAGACCCAGTACTTC.

V and J are TRBV19 and TRBJ2-3; a possible D gene is TRBD1 (5 bases). V was cut by 1 base and J by 4 bases, with 12 bases left in between. Germline CDR1 is LNHDA and CDR2 is SQIVND (reference sequence). The CDR3 consists of 15 residues. CDR3 protein: CASSIGQGAADTQYF. The CDR3 region has the DNA TGTGCCAGTAGTATAGGTCAGGGCGCGGCAGATACGCAGTATTTT.

V and J are TRBV30 and TRBJ1-2; weak D call: TRBD1 (5 bases). V gave up 2 bases and J gave up 4 bases, with 11 bases separating them. Looked up from germline, CDR1 is GTSNPN and CDR2 is SVGIG (reference sequence). The CDR3 has 13 residues. CDR3 protein: CAWSPGGVYGYTF. The CDR3 region has the DNA TGTGCCTGGAGTCCCGGGGGTGTCTATGGCTACACCTTC.

In this sample, this clone turned up a few times. The chain uses TRBV29-1 and TRBJ1-1; 8 nucleotides match TRBD1. J gave up 1 base and V 7 bases, and 2 bases lay outside the gene matches. Germline values: CDR1 SQVTM, CDR2 ANQGSEA. The CDR3 has 12 amino acids. The CDR3 bases are TGCAGCGCTGGGACAGGGAACACTGAAGCTTTCTTT. This codes for CSAGTGNTEAFF.

This rearrangement joins TRBV28 to TRBJ1-2, with D possibly matching TRBD1 (5 bases). V lost 6 bases to trimming and J lost 4 bases, with 15 bases between them. CDR3 length: 14 residues. The germline gives CDR1 MDHEN, CDR2 SYDVKM. CDR3 sequence (DNA): TGTGCCAGCAGCTCAGGGAGTCAGGCCTATGGCTACACCTTC. It yields the protein CASSSGSQAYGYTF.